This T cell receptor beta chain was sequenced for a study of early T cells in non-severe SARS-CoV-2 infection. Study-wide background: The chains were unpaired, and the sequenced material was bulk RNA from unsorted whole blood.

This clonotype has ten or more counts. TCRdb reanalysed the 5' RACE reads using MiXCR and keeps one entry per CDR3 protein. The sample lists more than 20,000 distinct CDR3 sequences; less than 6% were seen once. Germline CDR1 MDHEN, CDR2 SYDVKM. This CDR3 comprises 19 residues. With V trimmed by 3 bases and J by 0 bases, 13 bases remained unmatched. The sequenced sample was whole blood. The clonotype comes from an adult who was a healthcare worker with PCR-confirmed SARS-CoV-2 infection or an uninfected control (not recorded which). This chain links TRBV28 with TRBJ2-1; the match to TRBD2 covers 8 bases. The CDR3 protein is CASSFGRLAGLDSYNEQFF. In DNA form, the CDR3 reads TGTGCCAGCAGTTTCGGTCGTCTAGCGGGCCTGGACTCCTACAATGAGCAGTTCTTC. The variable domain in full, with the rest retrieved from reference TRBV28 and TRBJ2-1, is DVKVTQSSRYLVKRTGEKVFLECVQDMDHENMFWYRQDPGLGLRLIYFSYDVKMKEKGDIPEGYSVSREKKERFSLILESASTNQTSMYLCASSFGRLAGLDSYNEQFFGPGTRLTVL.